What follows are 31 T cell receptor beta chains derived from one specimen sequenced in a study of response to subunit inactivated influenza vaccine. Each CDR3 protein is one row after TCRdb ran MiXCR on the RT-PCR reads. The sample holds 150,000 to 200,000 distinct CDR3 sequences, about an eighth seen once. This same sample was also taken into another study, of T cells expressing NK-cell markers. From that paper: With UMIs, 5'RACE template switching was used to make TCR beta cDNA.

This sample comprised CD8+ T cells sorted from PBMCs, obtained roughly 12 days after vaccination. The receptors originated from a middle-aged man who received an inactivated influenza vaccine.

There are a few counts of this clonotype. The rearrangement links TRBV7-8 to TRBJ2-7, with 11 bases lining up with TRBD2. J was trimmed by 2 bases and V by 4 bases; bases with no gene match: 4. CDR1 and CDR2 from the germline V gene are SGHVS and FQNEAQ. This CDR3 spans 15 amino acids. The CDR3 DNA follows: TGTGCCAGCAGCTCGGGACTAGCGGCAACCTACGAGCAGTACTTC. It is translated as CASSSGLAATYEQYF.

J is TRBJ2-3 and V is TRBV12-3 or TRBV12-4, with 9 bases lining up with TRBD2. This CDR3 is built from 15 residues. Germline trimming cut 8 bases from V and 4 bases from J; bases unmatched to any gene: 10. CDR3 loop: CASRLAGFPADTQYF. CDR3 nucleotides: TGTGCCAGCCGTCTAGCGGGGTTTCCTGCAGATACGCAGTATTTT.

The chain has TRBV20-1 and TRBJ1-2; D remains unclear. V was cut by 0 bases and J by 7 bases, with 24 bases left in between. The CDR3 contains 17 residues. Germline lookup yields CDR1 DFQATT and CDR2 SNEGSKA (reference sequence). CDR3 in amino acids: CSARDVVRKGLGAGYTF. The CDR3 coding sequence is TGCAGTGCTAGAGATGTGGTCCGTAAGGGCCTCGGTGCTGGCTACACCTTC.

The V and J genes are TRBV7-2 and TRBJ2-1; D remains unclear. Germline V CDR1 and CDR2: SGHTA, FQGNSA. Trimming took off 4 bases at V and 3 bases at J, with 10 bases between the two ends. The CDR3 sequence is 14 residues long. DNA for the CDR3: TGTGCCAGCAGCTCCACTCCGGGCTACAATGAGCAGTTCTTC. Residues: CASSSTPGYNEQFF.

V and J are TRBV6-5 and TRBJ2-7; D is unresolved. The CDR3 is 13 residues long. The germline V gene encodes CDR1 MNHEY and CDR2 SVGAGI. V was shortened by 0 bases and J by 4 bases, with 7 bases between the two germline ends. The CDR3 coding sequence is TGTGCCAGCAGTTACTCGTACGCTTACGAGCAGTACTTC. This gives the protein CASSYSYAYEQYF.

The rearrangement joins TRBV4-3 to TRBJ1-1; D remains unclear. V dropped 0 bases and J dropped 2 bases, with 7 bases sitting between them. The CDR3 has 14 amino acids. Germline V CDR1 and CDR2: LGHNA, YSLEER. CDR3 amino acids: CASSQDTGNTEAFF. CDR3 coding DNA: TGCGCCAGCAGCCAAGATACCGGAAACACTGAAGCTTTCTTT.

This clonotype has only a few counts. The V and J genes are TRBV2 and TRBJ2-7; TRBD2 is a possible D gene (6 bases). Germline lookup yields CDR1 SNHLY and CDR2 FYNNEI. The V and J ends lost 7 bases and 3 bases respectively, with 16 bases between them. This CDR3 has 14 residues. The DNA for the CDR3 is TGTGCCAGCACCCCTCGGACGGGAGTCTACGAGCAGTACTTC. This gives the protein CASTPRTGVYEQYF.

V usage is TRBV7-9 and J usage is TRBJ1-1; maybe TRBD1 (5 bases). In germline, CDR1 is SEHNR, CDR2 FQNEAQ (reference sequence). There are 13 residues in the CDR3. V lost 6 bases to trimming and J lost 0 bases, with 8 bases between them. In DNA, the CDR3 is TGTGCCAGCAGACAGGACCTGAACACTGAAGCTTTCTTT. The encoded protein is CASRQDLNTEAFF.

This rearrangement joins TRBV2 to TRBJ2-2; D is perhaps TRBD2 (6 bases). This CDR3 contains 17 residues. Trimming took off 6 bases at V and 2 bases at J, with 19 bases between the two ends. Germline-derived CDR1 and CDR2 are SNHLY and FYNNEI. The CDR3 reads CASSDFPAGGNTGELFF. DNA of the CDR3: TGTGCCAGCAGCGACTTTCCGGCCGGGGGAAACACCGGGGAGCTGTTTTTT.

At least ten counts were recorded for this clonotype. The chain links TRBV7-8 to TRBJ2-2; D remains ambiguous. Germline assignment: CDR1 SGHVS and CDR2 FQNEAQ. The ends were cut back, 8 bases at V and 8 bases at J, with 12 bases in the middle. The CDR3 sequence is 12 residues long. The CDR3 is CASRNSAGELFF. The CDR3 nucleotides read TGTGCCAGCCGCAACTCTGCGGGGGAGCTGTTTTTT.

The V call is TRBV5-7, the J call TRBJ2-6, with 9 positions matching TRBD1. TRBV5-7 is filed as an ORF, its function uncertain. The CDR3 length is 18 residues. With V trimmed by 3 bases and J by 0 bases, 7 bases remained unmatched. The CDR3 bases are TGTGCCAGCAGCTGGGACAGGGTACCCTTCTCTGGGGCCAACGTCCTGACTTTC. It yields the protein CASSWDRVPFSGANVLTF.

This clonotype was counted only a few times. The chain recombines TRBV14 with TRBJ2-7; D is undetermined. This CDR3 region has 15 residues. Germline lookup yields CDR1 SGHDN and CDR2 FVKESK. V dropped 4 bases and J dropped 8 bases, with 21 bases sitting between them. The CDR3 DNA follows: TGTGCCAGCAGCCCCTCAGTGGGTAGCTACTTCCAGCAGTACTTC. Translated, it gives CASSPSVGSYFQQYF.

This clonotype was seen only a few times. The rearrangement uses TRBV20-1 and TRBJ1-1, with D possibly matching TRBD1 (5 bases). The germline V gene encodes CDR1 DFQATT and CDR2 SNEGSKA (reference sequence). The CDR3 has 16 residues. Trimming pared 0 bases from V and 7 bases from J, leaving 21 bases between. In DNA, the CDR3 is TGCAGTGCTAGAGATGGGTCCAAGAGAGGGGACGGTGAAGCTTTCTTT. Encoded protein: CSARDGSKRGDGEAFF.

The chain recombines TRBV4-3 with TRBJ1-6; D remains ambiguous. Germline V gives CDR1 LGHNA, CDR2 YSLEER. The V end was cut by 0 bases, the J end by 7 bases, with 7 bases between. CDR3 length: 14 amino acids. The CDR3 coding sequence is TGCGCCAGCAGCCAAGAAAACAGCAATTCACCCCTCCACTTT. This translates into CASSQENSNSPLHF.

The chain links TRBV4-3 to TRBJ2-1; 8 bases match TRBD1. The CDR3 length is 15 residues. Germline CDR1 reads LGHNA; CDR2 reads YSLEER. The V segment lost 3 bases and the J segment 1 base; nucleotides outside the gene matches: 2. The CDR3 DNA follows: TGCGCCAGCAGCCAGGACAGGGATTCCTACAATGAGCAGTTCTTC. Its translation is CASSQDRDSYNEQFF.

This clonotype was recorded a few times. The rearrangement uses TRBV2 and TRBJ2-7, with D perhaps TRBD1 or TRBD2 (5 bases each). Germline V lookup: CDR1 SNHLY, CDR2 FYNNEI. The V end lost 0 bases, the J end lost 7 bases, and 10 bases lay between the germline ends. The CDR3 runs to 13 residues. The CDR3 DNA reads TGTGCCAGCAGTGAAGCGAGGGGCAGGGAGCAGTACTTC. This encodes CASSEARGREQYF. Supplemented by reference TRBV2 and TRBJ2-7, the full variable domain reads EPEVTQTPSHQVTQMGQEVILRCVPISNHLYFYWYRQILGQKVEFLVSFYNNEISEKSEIFDDQFSVERPDGSNFTLKIRSTKLEDSAMYFCASSEARGREQYFGPGTRLTVT.

This clonotype was counted ten times or more. The V and J genes are TRBV19 and TRBJ1-5, with D tentatively TRBD1 (5 bases). Germline V gives CDR1 LNHDA, CDR2 SQIVND (reference sequence). This CDR3 contains 14 residues. The V gene lost 8 bases and the J gene lost 4 bases, with 15 bases spanning the gap. This CDR3 reads CASQKQWGNQPQHF. CDR3 coding DNA: TGTGCCAGTCAAAAACAGTGGGGGAATCAGCCCCAGCATTTT.

The J gene is TRBJ2-1, the V gene TRBV4-3; maybe TRBD2 (5 bases). This CDR3 is built from 17 residues. Deletions cut 0 bases from V and 4 bases from J, with 16 bases between. Germline CDR1 and CDR2: LGHNA and YSLEER. Written as DNA, the CDR3 is TGCGCCAGCAGCCAAGATCGGCCCAGCGGATTATACAATGAGCAGTTCTTC. Translated: CASSQDRPSGLYNEQFF.

In its sample, this clonotype was seen a few times. The genes are TRBV7-2 and TRBJ2-2; no clear D. Per the germline V gene, CDR1 is SGHTA and CDR2 is FQGNSA. Trimming took off 4 bases at V and 6 bases at J, with 9 bases between the two ends. This CDR3 contains 13 residues. The CDR3 DNA reads TGTGCCAGCAGCTACCTCGGATCCGGGGAGCTGTTTTTT. Translating gives CASSYLGSGELFF.

The chain employs TRBV9 and TRBJ2-7; D is uncertain. The CDR3 runs to 13 residues. The germline V and J ends were trimmed by 2 bases and 6 bases, with 12 bases remaining between them. In germline, CDR1 is SGDLS, CDR2 YYNGEE. CDR3 loop: CASSVGDRGEQYF. Here the CDR3 DNA reads TGTGCCAGCAGCGTGGGCGACCGAGGCGAGCAGTACTTC.

The rearrangement uses TRBV27 and TRBJ2-7; 7 bases map to TRBD1. Unmatched junction bases numbered 5, after V lost 3 bases and J lost 6 bases. CDR3 length: 13 amino acids. Germline CDR1 and CDR2: MNHEY and SMNVEV (reference sequence). In nucleotides, the CDR3 is TGTGCCAGCAGTTTTCCGGGACAGTTCGAGCAGTACTTC. Protein product: CASSFPGQFEQYF.

This chain joins TRBV4-1 and TRBJ2-1; D perhaps matches TRBD2 (6 bases). CDR1 is MGHRA and CDR2 is YSYEKL in the germline V gene. The V gene lost 2 bases and the J gene lost 6 bases, with 14 bases spanning the gap. The CDR3 runs to 15 residues. The CDR3 coding sequence is TGCGCCAGCAGCCAACCATCGACTAGTTCCAATGAGCAGTTCTTC. Amino acids: CASSQPSTSSNEQFF.

This clonotype occurred a few times. V and J are TRBV5-1 and TRBJ1-1; D is unclear. V gave up 1 base and J gave up 0 bases, with 7 bases separating them. Germline V lookup: CDR1 SGHRS, CDR2 YFSETQ. The length of the CDR3 is 14 residues. DNA for the CDR3: TGCGCCAGCAGCTTGAACCCGATGAACACTGAAGCTTTCTTT. Protein: CASSLNPMNTEAFF. Full variable domain (outside the CDR3, taken from reference TRBV5-1 and TRBJ1-1): KAGVTQTPRYLIKTRGQQVTLSCSPISGHRSVSWYQQTPGQGLQFLFEYFSETQRNKGNFPGRFSGRQFSNSRSEMNVSTLELGDSALYLCASSLNPMNTEAFFGQGTRLTVV.

This clonotype was observed a few times. This chain joins TRBV24-1 and TRBJ2-1; 7 bases match TRBD2. Losses at the gene ends were 4 bases for V and 4 bases for J; bases not matched to a gene: 3. From germline, CDR1 is KGHDR and CDR2 SFDVKD. The CDR3 runs to 14 residues. In DNA form, the CDR3 reads TGTGCCACCAGTGACGGGGGGACTTACAATGAGCAGTTCTTC. Its protein is CATSDGGTYNEQFF.

This clonotype occurred a few times. V gene TRBV4-1 combines with J gene TRBJ2-7; D remains ambiguous. The V end lost 1 base, the J end lost 6 bases, and 13 bases lay between the germline ends. Germline assignment: CDR1 MGHRA and CDR2 YSYEKL. This CDR3 is 14 amino acids long. The DNA for the CDR3 is TGCGCCAGCAGCCAAGGAGCACCCTGGAGCGAGCAGTACTTC. Amino acids: CASSQGAPWSEQYF.

The sample holds a few counts of this clonotype. This chain uses TRBV4-1 with TRBJ2-5; D gene unclear. The V and J ends lost 0 bases and 3 bases respectively, with 8 bases between them. From germline, CDR1 is MGHRA and CDR2 YSYEKL. The CDR3 extends over 14 amino acids. The CDR3 is CASSQDFRKETQYF. DNA of the CDR3: TGCGCCAGCAGCCAAGATTTCCGAAAAGAGACCCAGTACTTC.

The table lists this clonotype with many counts. The chain has TRBV28 and TRBJ2-7; unclear D gene. Looked up from germline, CDR1 is MDHEN and CDR2 is SYDVKM. Trimming took off 3 bases at V and 0 bases at J, with 6 bases between the two ends. The CDR3 covers 13 residues. CDR3 DNA: TGTGCCAGCAGTTTGGTCCTCTCCTACGAGCAGTACTTC. It specifies CASSLVLSYEQYF.

The CDR3 here is CATSSPGQGALETQYF. In nucleotides, the CDR3 is TGTGCCACCAGCAGTCCGGGACAGGGGGCTCTCGAGACCCAGTACTTC. The V and J genes are TRBV15 and TRBJ2-5, with TRBD1 identical over 12 bases. V lost 3 bases, J lost 5 bases, and 7 bases stayed unmatched. The length of the CDR3 is 16 residues. CDR1 is LNHNV and CDR2 is YYDKDF in the germline V gene (reference sequence).

This clonotype was found many times. The gene calls are TRBV3-1 and TRBJ2-7, with D possibly matching TRBD2 (5 bases). This CDR3 is built from 14 residues. V lost 5 bases and J 0 bases, leaving 11 bases between the germline ends. Germline loops: CDR1 LGHDT, CDR2 YNNKEL (reference sequence). The CDR3 here is CASSYFGDSYEQYF. In DNA, the CDR3 is TGTGCCAGCAGCTACTTCGGGGACTCCTACGAGCAGTACTTC.

The chain is built from TRBV6-5 and TRBJ1-6; the D gene is possibly TRBD1 (6 bases). Trimming cost V 0 bases and J 7 bases, with 13 bases left between them. The CDR3 extends over 16 amino acids. Looked up from germline, CDR1 is MNHEY and CDR2 is SVGAGI. This CDR3 reads CASSYSGGGWNSPLHF. The DNA for the CDR3 is TGTGCCAGCAGTTACTCGGGGGGCGGATGGAATTCACCCCTCCACTTT.

The rearrangement uses TRBV21-1 and TRBJ2-5; the DNA was not compared with TRBD2, the D call given in the table. TRBV21-1 is flagged as a pseudogene. This CDR3 spans 16 amino acids. This CDR3 reads CASSKGGLADKETQYF. Written as DNA, the CDR3 is TGTGCCAGCAGCAAGGGGGGACTAGCGGATAAAGAGACCCAGTACTTC.